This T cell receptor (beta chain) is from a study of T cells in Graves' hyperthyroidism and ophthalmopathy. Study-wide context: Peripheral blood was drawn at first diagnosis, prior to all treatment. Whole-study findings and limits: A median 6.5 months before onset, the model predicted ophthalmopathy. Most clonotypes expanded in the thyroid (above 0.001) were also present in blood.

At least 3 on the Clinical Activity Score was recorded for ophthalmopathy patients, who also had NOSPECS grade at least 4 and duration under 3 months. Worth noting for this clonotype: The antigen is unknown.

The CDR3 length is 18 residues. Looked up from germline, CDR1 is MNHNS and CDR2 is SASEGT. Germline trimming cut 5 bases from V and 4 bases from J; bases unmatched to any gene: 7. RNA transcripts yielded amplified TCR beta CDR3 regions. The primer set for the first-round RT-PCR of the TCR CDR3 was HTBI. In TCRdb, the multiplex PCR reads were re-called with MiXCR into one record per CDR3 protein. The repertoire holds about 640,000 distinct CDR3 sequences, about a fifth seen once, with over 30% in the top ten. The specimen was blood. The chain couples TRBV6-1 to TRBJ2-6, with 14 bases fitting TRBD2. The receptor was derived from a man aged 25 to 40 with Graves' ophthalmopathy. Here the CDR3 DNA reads TGTGCCAGCAGTACAGGGACTAGCGGGAGTACGGGGGCCAACGTCCTGACTTTC. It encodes CASSTGTSGSTGANVLTF.